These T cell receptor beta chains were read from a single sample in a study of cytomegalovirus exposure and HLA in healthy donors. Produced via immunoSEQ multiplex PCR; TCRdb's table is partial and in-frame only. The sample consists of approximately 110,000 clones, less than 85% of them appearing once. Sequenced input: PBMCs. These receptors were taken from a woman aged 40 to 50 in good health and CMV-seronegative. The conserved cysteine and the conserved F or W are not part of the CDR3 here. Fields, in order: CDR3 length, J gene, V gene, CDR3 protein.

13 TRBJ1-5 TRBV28 ASTKIQGGNQPQH
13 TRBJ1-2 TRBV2 ASSPGQESVYGYT
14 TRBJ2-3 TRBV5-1 ASSSDRGGDTDTQY
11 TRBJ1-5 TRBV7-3 ASSLTAGQPQH
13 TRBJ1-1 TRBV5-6 ASKPLARRNTEAF
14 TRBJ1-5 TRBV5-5 ASSKTLTAYNQPQH
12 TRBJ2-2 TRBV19 ASSIEGRTGELF
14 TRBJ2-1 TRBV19 ASSISLTSRWGEQF
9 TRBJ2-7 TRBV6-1 ASTDRYEQY
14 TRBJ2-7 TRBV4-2 ASSRTVTSGAYEQY
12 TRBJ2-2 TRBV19 ASSMGEGTGELF
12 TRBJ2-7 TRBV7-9 ASSQAGPDYEQY
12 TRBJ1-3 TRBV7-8 ASREGASGNTIY
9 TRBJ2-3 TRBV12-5 ASGSGDTQY
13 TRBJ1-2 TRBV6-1 ASRPTMTGNYGYT
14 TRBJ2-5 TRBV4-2 ASSLTPTSGEETQY
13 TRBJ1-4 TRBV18 ASSSQADYNEKLF
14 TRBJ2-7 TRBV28 ASSEAGTGVPYEQY
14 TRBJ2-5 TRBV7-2 ASSPSGSGLQETQY
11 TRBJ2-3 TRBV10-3 ATRTESTDTQY
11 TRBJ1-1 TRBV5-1 ASTLTQNTEAF
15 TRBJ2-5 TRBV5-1 ASSSSRDRAGQETQY
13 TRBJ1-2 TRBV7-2 ASSLQRAHHYGYT
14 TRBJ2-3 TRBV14 ASSRGLAGGTDTQY
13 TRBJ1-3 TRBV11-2 ASSSTLASGNTIY
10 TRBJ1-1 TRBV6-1 ASKTDGGEAF
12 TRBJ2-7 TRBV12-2 AENPLDRIGEQY
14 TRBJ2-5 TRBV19 ASSMAGTSGGKTQY
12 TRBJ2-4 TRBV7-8 ASSQRQGVYIQY
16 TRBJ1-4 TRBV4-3 ASSQELVQGPTNEKLF
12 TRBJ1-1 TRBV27 ASSSGTENTEAF
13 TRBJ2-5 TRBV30 AWSTGLAGEETQY
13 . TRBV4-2 ASSQESPQRYEQY
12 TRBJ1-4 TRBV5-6 ASSRTGLSEKLF
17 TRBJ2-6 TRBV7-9 SSSRSFGREGPGANVLT
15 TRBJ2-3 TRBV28 ASRSVLGEAGTDTQY
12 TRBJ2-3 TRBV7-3 ASSLSGGKDTQY
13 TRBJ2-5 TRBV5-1 ASSSRLAQQETQY
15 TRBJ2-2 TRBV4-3 ASSQRADPSWVGELF
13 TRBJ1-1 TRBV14 ASSQGAGKSPEAF
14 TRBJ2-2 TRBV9 ASSVGGQGTAGELF
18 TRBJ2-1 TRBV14 ASSQDRTSGNFYGVVEQF
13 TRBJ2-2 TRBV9 ASSDPGQGAGELF
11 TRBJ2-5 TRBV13 ASSALGSGTQY
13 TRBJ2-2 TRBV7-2 ASSDTSGGPGELF
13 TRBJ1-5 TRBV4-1 ASSQDRFGAQPQH
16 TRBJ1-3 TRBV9 ASSVGTGGHLGGNTIY
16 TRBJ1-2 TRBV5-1 ASSLGLEGTTSLVDYT
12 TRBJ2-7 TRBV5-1 ASRLAVSSYEQY
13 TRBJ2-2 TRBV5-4 ASSPGQGNTGELF
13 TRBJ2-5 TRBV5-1 ASSLNSGIQETQY
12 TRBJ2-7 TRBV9 ASSVASSRGEQY
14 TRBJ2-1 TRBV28 ASSSADATGEGEQF